The clone carrying this T cell receptor (beta chain) was recorded many times. As yet, its antigen is unknown. The sample is drawn from a study of T cells in Graves' hyperthyroidism and ophthalmopathy. The study's findings and limits: From stable hyperthyroidism, ophthalmopathy was separated by a 13 V-J model. Most expanded thyroid clonotypes above 0.001 also appeared in blood.

From germline, CDR1 is DFQATT and CDR2 SNEGSKA (reference sequence). CDR3 size: 14 residues. V was cut by 0 bases and J by 2 bases, with 8 bases left in between. Diagnoses were established using clinical symptoms, serum thyroxine and TRAb, thyroid ultrasound and orbital computed tomography. Over 9 ml of fresh peripheral blood supplied the PBMCs. TCR beta CDR3 sequences were amplified from RNA transcripts. First-round RT-PCR of the TCR CDR3 relied on the HTBI primer set. TCRdb fed the multiplex PCR reads into MiXCR, producing one record per CDR3 protein. This sample has under 450,000 distinct CDR3 sequences, with less than 20% found just once.

This receptor was identified in a woman between 18 and 29 years old with Graves' hyperthyroidism. Sequencing was carried out using blood. J is TRBJ2-1 and V is TRBV20-1, with D unresolved. CDR3 sequence reads: CSARDDNTYNEQFF. CDR3 coding DNA: TGCAGTGCTAGAGATGATAATACCTACAATGAGCAGTTCTTC.